This T cell receptor beta chain was found in a study of cytomegalovirus exposure and HLA in healthy donors. CDR1 and CDR2 from the germline V gene are SGHAT and FQNNGV. The germline V and J ends were trimmed by 5 bases and 2 bases, with 18 bases remaining between them. The CDR3 length is 17 residues. TCRdb keeps only in-frame clones here, not all; method: immunoSEQ multiplex PCR. Of 120,000 or so clones listed, roughly 95% are singletons. Sequencing input: PBMCs. V and J are TRBV11-2 and TRBJ2-2, with D perhaps TRBD1 (6 bases). The TCR was taken from a man between 18 and 35 years old in good health and CMV-seronegative. CDR3 loop: CASSPTGFGLNTGELFF. In nucleotides, the CDR3 is TGTGCCAGCAGCCCCACAGGGTTTGGGCTAAACACCGGGGAGCTGTTTTTT. The variable domain in full, with the rest retrieved from reference TRBV11-2 and TRBJ2-2, is EAGVAQSPRYKIIEKRQSVAFWCNPISGHATLYWYQQILGQGPKLLIQFQNNGVVDDSQLPKDRFSAERLKGVDSTLKIQPAKLEDSAVYLCASSPTGFGLNTGELFFGEGSRLTVL.